Each of the 14 T cell receptor beta chains below was sequenced from the same sample in a study of naive and memory T cell subsets listed by TCRdb under 2017. The study reported a robust and sensitive protocol to amplify, sequence and analyze TCRs, based on 3' ligation of a UMI-containing oligonucleotide to TCR cDNA. To prepare the library, 5' RACE was applied. Instrument on record: Illumina MiSeq. The ligated cDNA was amplified by four rounds of PCR, in which nested alpha and beta constant region primers were used together with the SP2 primer. Starting from the raw public reads, TCRdb applied fastp trimming at Q25, assembled clones with MiXCR and retained in-frame beta chains. Each CDR3 protein appears once, grouped with its most common genes and DNA. Within this sample are 45,000 to 55,000 distinct CDR3 sequences, with approximately 4.5% of them counted one time only. The ten largest clonotypes hold about 0.8% of the sample.

The receptors originated from a female donor in good health.

The genes are TRBV28 and TRBJ2-3; 7 bases are shared with TRBD2. CDR1 and CDR2 from the germline V gene are MDHEN and SYDVKM. The CDR3 sequence is 20 residues long. With 4 bases clipped from V and 3 bases from J, the junction kept 22 bases outside the gene matches. CDR3 coding DNA: TGTGCCAGCAGTTCTCCGGGTGGAGCGGGAAAGGTTGCTGGGACAGATACGCAGTATTTT. Translation: CASSSPGGAGKVAGTDTQYF.

This clonotype was detected once. The CDR3 here is CASSPLRGQGPHTDTQYF. In DNA, the CDR3 is TGTGCCAGCAGTCCCCTTCGAGGGCAGGGGCCGCACACAGATACGCAGTATTTT. V usage is TRBV28 and J usage is TRBJ2-3; weak D call: TRBD1 (6 bases). This CDR3 is built from 18 residues. Germline V gives CDR1 MDHEN, CDR2 SYDVKM. Trimming took off 5 bases at V and 2 bases at J, with 23 bases between the two ends.

This clonotype was seen ten or more times. The chain joins TRBV5-4 to TRBJ2-1, with D perhaps matching TRBD2 (6 bases). In germline, CDR1 is SGHNT, CDR2 YYREEE (reference sequence). There are 13 residues in the CDR3. The V end lost 4 bases, the J end lost 10 bases, and 15 bases lay between the germline ends. The CDR3 DNA reads TGTGCCAGCAGCCCTTCGTTGGGACTGGAGCAGTTCTTC. This encodes CASSPSLGLEQFF. The full variable domain, completed using reference TRBV5-4 and TRBJ2-1, is ETGVTQSPTHLIKTRGQQVTLRCSSQSGHNTVSWYQQALGQGPQFIFQYYREEENGRGNFPPRFSGLQFPNYSSELNVNALELDDSALYLCASSPSLGLEQFFGPGTRLTVL.

The sample holds many counts of this clonotype. The chain is built from TRBV6-5 and TRBJ2-3, with 11 bases identical to TRBD2. The CDR3 consists of 16 residues. With 0 bases clipped from V and 8 bases from J, the junction kept 7 bases outside the gene matches. From germline, CDR1 is MNHEY and CDR2 SVGAGI. CDR3 protein: CASSYSELAGVGTQYF. The DNA for the CDR3 is TGTGCCAGCAGTTACTCCGAACTAGCGGGAGTGGGTACGCAGTATTTT.

This clonotype was found many times. The chain couples TRBV9 to TRBJ1-1; no clear D gene. The CDR3 length is 14 residues. Germline V gene lookup returns CDR1 SGDLS and CDR2 YYNGEE. The V end was cut by 2 bases, the J end by 5 bases, with 13 bases between. This CDR3 reads CASSVARDITEAFF. CDR3 nucleotides: TGTGCCAGCAGCGTGGCAAGGGATATTACTGAAGCTTTCTTT.

About this clonotype: With a much larger clone just one base away, this may be a read error. This sequence joins TRBV7-6 and TRBJ1-6; D is perhaps TRBD1 (6 bases). Trimming cost V 2 bases and J 16 bases, with 21 bases left between them. From germline, CDR1 is SGHVS and CDR2 FNYEAQ. CDR3 size: 15 residues. The CDR3 DNA reads TGTGCCAGCAGCTTATCAGGGGACGGGTGTCGCCCTCTCCACTTT. Amino acids: CASSLSGDGCRPLHF.

This clonotype was counted many times. The chain employs TRBV29-1 and TRBJ2-3, with a weak D call TRBD1 (5 bases). Germline CDR1 is SQVTM and CDR2 is ANQGSEA. Trimming stripped 6 bases from V and 1 base from J, with 8 bases between. CDR3 length equals 12 residues. The CDR3 coding sequence is TGCAGCGTCTTGACAGGCACAGATACGCAGTATTTT. This codes for CSVLTGTDTQYF.

This clonotype was observed at least ten times. V usage is TRBV19 and J usage is TRBJ1-5; 8 bases align to TRBD1. The V segment lost 10 bases and the J segment 8 bases; nucleotides outside the gene matches: 16. Per the germline V gene, CDR1 is LNHDA and CDR2 is SQIVND (reference sequence). The CDR3 is 15 amino acids. This CDR3 is CATVRTGHPIEPQHF. Written as DNA, the CDR3 is TGTGCCACCGTACGGACAGGGCACCCAATAGAGCCCCAGCATTTT.

This clonotype was observed a few times. The CDR3 spells CASSREPGNYGYTF. The CDR3 DNA follows: TGCGCCAGCAGTCGCGAACCAGGAAACTATGGCTACACCTTC. The chain uses TRBV5-1 and TRBJ1-2; no clear D gene. This CDR3 is built from 14 residues. The V gene lost 5 bases and the J gene lost 2 bases, with 13 bases spanning the gap. Germline V lookup: CDR1 SGHRS, CDR2 YFSETQ.

This clonotype was counted ten times or more. The CDR3 DNA follows: TGTGCCAGCAGCTTACCCAACAGGGTGTCAGAGAATGAGCAGTTCTTC. It codes for CASSLPNRVSENEQFF. The chain couples TRBV7-9 to TRBJ2-1, with TRBD1 as a possible D gene (6 bases). The CDR3 length is 16 residues. The germline V gene has CDR1 SEHNR and CDR2 FQNEAQ (reference sequence). V gave up 2 bases and J gave up 7 bases, with 18 bases separating them.

This clonotype was counted at least ten times. The chain employs TRBV11-2 and TRBJ2-6; D gene uncertain. The germline V and J ends were trimmed by 4 bases and 0 bases, with 13 bases remaining between them. Germline lookup yields CDR1 SGHAT and CDR2 FQNNGV. This CDR3 has 17 residues. CDR3 protein: CASSSLDQYSGANVLTF. The CDR3 DNA is TGTGCCAGCAGCTCCCTCGACCAATACTCTGGGGCCAACGTCCTGACTTTC. The variable domain in full, with the rest retrieved from reference TRBV11-2 and TRBJ2-6, is EAGVAQSPRYKIIEKRQSVAFWCNPISGHATLYWYQQILGQGPKLLIQFQNNGVVDDSQLPKDRFSAERLKGVDSTLKIQPAKLEDSAVYLCASSSLDQYSGANVLTFGAGSRLTVL.

This clonotype was observed at least ten times. The rearrangement uses TRBV6-4 and TRBJ2-1; 10 nucleotides align to TRBD2. The CDR3 contains 16 residues. V gave up 0 bases and J gave up 3 bases; unmatched junction bases: 2. Germline CDR1 is MRHNA and CDR2 is SNTAGT. The CDR3 bases are TGTGCCAGCAGTGACTCTACTAGCGGGAACTACAATGAGCAGTTCTTC. As protein: CASSDSTSGNYNEQFF.

This clonotype has at least ten counts. The V gene is TRBV6-2 or TRBV6-3, the J gene TRBJ2-7, with 7 bases matching TRBD1. J lost 1 base, V lost 0 bases, and 12 bases had no gene match. CDR3 length equals 18 residues. CDR1 is MNHEY and CDR2 is SVGEGT in the germline V gene. This CDR3 reads CASSYSRGRTGKSYEQYF. For the CDR3, the DNA is TGTGCCAGCAGTTACTCGCGAGGGCGGACAGGCAAGTCCTACGAGCAGTACTTC.

This clonotype showed up many times. The rearrangement links TRBV29-1 to TRBJ2-2; possibly TRBD1 for D (6 bases). In germline, CDR1 is SQVTM, CDR2 ANQGSEA. The length of the CDR3 is 14 residues. Trimming left V 6 bases short and J 2 bases short, with 13 bases between. Here the CDR3 DNA reads TGCAGCGTGGCACGGACAGATAACACCGGGGAGCTGTTTTTT. This gives the protein CSVARTDNTGELFF.